One sample yielded the 27 T cell receptor beta chains listed below, sequenced in a study of metastatic and nonmetastatic thyroid tumors (dated by TCRdb to the early 2020s). Libraries were made using PCR. Sequencing used an Illumina HiSeq 4000. In TCRdb, the public reads were trimmed at Q25 with fastp and aligned with MiXCR, with productive beta chains retained. The sample records 40,000 or so clones, less than 20% of which are singletons. More than 9% of the sample is taken by the ten largest. Before undergoing thyroid surgery, none of the patients had been given any kind of treatment. Sequencing was performed on tumor tissue. The receptors were sampled from a female donor with papillary thyroid cancer or a benign thyroid nodule (not recorded which). Some clones in this sample may be carry-over from other donors' samples.

This clone was observed many times. The CDR3 sequence: CASSDPGGSPEAFF. The CDR3 DNA sequence: TGTGCCAGCAGTGATCCAGGGGGCTCCCCCGAAGCTTTCTTT. The V gene is TRBV6-1, the J gene TRBJ1-1; 8 bases fit TRBD1. The CDR3 totals 14 residues. Germline V gives CDR1 MNHNS, CDR2 SASEGT. V dropped 3 bases and J dropped 8; count of bases not matched to a gene: 8.

This clone has ten or more counts. The V gene is TRBV19, the J gene TRBJ1-2, with D unresolved. The germline V gene has CDR1 LNHDA and CDR2 SQIVND (reference sequence). V was clipped by 5 bases and J by 5 bases, with 15 bases between them. The CDR3 extends over 14 amino acids. This CDR3 reads CASSDPGRTYGYTF. The CDR3 nucleotides read TGTGCCAGTAGTGACCCCGGACGGACTTATGGCTACACCTTC.

This clone was seen at least ten times. V usage is TRBV3-1 and J usage is TRBJ2-3; D remains unclear. CDR3 length: 14 residues. The V gene's germline CDR1 is LGHDT and CDR2 YNNKEL (reference sequence). The germline V and J ends were trimmed by 2 bases and 0 bases, with 6 bases remaining between them. As DNA, the CDR3 is TGTGCCAGCAGCCAAATCCTTAGCACAGATACGCAGTATTTT. Translation: CASSQILSTDTQYF.

The table lists this clone with many counts. This rearrangement joins TRBV28 to TRBJ1-5; no definite D call. V lost 6 bases, J lost 5 bases, and 20 bases lay in between. Germline CDR1 and CDR2: MDHEN and SYDVKM. This CDR3 contains 16 residues. The CDR3 DNA follows: TGTGCCAGCAGCCCACAAGCTCAGGTTCCCCATCAGCCCCAGCATTTT. As protein: CASSPQAQVPHQPQHF.

The J gene is TRBJ1-1, the V gene TRBV11-3; D is uncertain. The CDR3 consists of 13 residues. V lost 2 bases and J lost 5, with 9 bases in between. CDR1 and CDR2 from the germline V gene are SGHNT and YENEEA. In DNA, the CDR3 is TGTGCCAGCAGCTTATGGGTAAGTACTGAAGCTTTCTTT. The encoded protein is CASSLWVSTEAFF.

In its sample, this clone was seen many times. The V call is TRBV6-1, the J call TRBJ2-1; the match to TRBD2 covers 10 bases. The V gene end was trimmed by 9 bases and the J gene end by 4 bases; junction bases not matched to a gene: 12. Germline V lookup: CDR1 MNHNS, CDR2 SASEGT. This CDR3 has 16 residues. The CDR3 is CASSYSGLAVYNEQFF. The CDR3 DNA is TGTGCCAGTAGTTATTCCGGACTAGCGGTTTACAATGAGCAGTTCTTC.

The sample holds many counts of this clone. V usage is TRBV7-9 and J usage is TRBJ1-2; 10 nucleotides agree with TRBD1. Germline lookup yields CDR1 SEHNR and CDR2 FQNEAQ (reference sequence). Germline trimming cut 5 bases from V and 7 bases from J; bases unmatched to any gene: 7. The CDR3 contains 14 residues. Written as DNA, the CDR3 is TGTGCCAGCAGCCACCAGACAGGGGGCTTTGGCTACACCTTC. Its protein is CASSHQTGGFGYTF.

There are many counts of this clone. CDR3 DNA: TGTGCCAGCAGTTACCTAGCGGTATACTACGAGCAGTACTTC. It translates to CASSYLAVYYEQYF. V and J are TRBV6-2 or TRBV6-3 and TRBJ2-7, with 7 bases fitting TRBD2. This CDR3 region has 14 residues. Germline-derived CDR1 and CDR2 are MNHEY and SVGEGT. V shed 2 bases, J shed 3 bases, and the junction held 4 bases outside the gene matches.

The table lists this clone with a few counts. A much larger clone is a single base away; this may be a read error. Different DNA sequences within this sample yield the same CDR3. This chain's CDR3 is CASSPTRKETQYF. The CDR3 DNA is TGTGCCAGCAGTCCAACTAGGAAAGAGACCCAGTACTTC. The genes are TRBV27 and TRBJ2-5, with D maybe TRBD2 (5 bases). The V end was cut by 5 bases, the J end by 3 bases, with 10 bases between. This CDR3 is built from 13 residues. CDR1 is MNHEY and CDR2 is SMNVEV in the germline V gene (reference sequence).

This clone was seen at least ten times. The CDR3 loop reads CASTYSHWNTEAFF. CDR3 DNA: TGTGCCAGTACCTACTCACATTGGAACACTGAAGCTTTCTTT. The rearrangement uses TRBV19 and TRBJ1-1, with D unclear. The CDR3 has 14 residues. Per the germline V gene, CDR1 is LNHDA and CDR2 is SQIVND (reference sequence). Trimming shortened V by 7 bases and J by 1 base, and 13 bases separated the two germline ends.

In its sample, this clone ranks as medium-sized. The V and J genes are TRBV3-1 and TRBJ1-1; D remains unclear. Trimming shortened V by 0 bases and J by 5 bases, and 10 bases separated the two germline ends. Per germline, CDR1 LGHDT and CDR2 YNNKEL (reference sequence). The CDR3 is made up of 14 amino acids. The CDR3 coding sequence is TGTGCCAGCAGCCAAGATTGGTTCGGTACTGAAGCTTTCTTT. Residues: CASSQDWFGTEAFF.

At least ten counts were recorded for this clone. The V gene is TRBV7-9, the J gene TRBJ2-3, with D unclear. This CDR3 has 13 residues. Trimming shortened V by 1 base and J by 4 bases, and 6 bases separated the two germline ends. The germline CDR1 and CDR2 sequences are SEHNR and FQNEAQ (reference sequence). CDR3 coding DNA: TGTGCCAGCAGCTTAGTTCGAGCAGATACGCAGTATTTT. Translating it yields CASSLVRADTQYF.

This clone has a count of ten or more. The V call is TRBV12-3 or TRBV12-4, the J call TRBJ2-5; a weak D match, TRBD2 (7 bases). This CDR3 spans 15 amino acids. Trimming took off 2 bases at V and 5 bases at J, with 15 bases between the two ends. The CDR3 is CASSLRQGREETQYF. DNA for the CDR3: TGTGCCAGCAGTTTACGCCAGGGGAGGGAGGAGACCCAGTACTTC.

This clone came up many times. The rearrangement uses TRBV7-9 and TRBJ2-1; 8 bases match TRBD2. This CDR3 region has 15 residues. The germline CDR1 and CDR2 sequences are SEHNR and FQNEAQ (reference sequence). The V segment lost 3 bases and the J segment 7 bases; nucleotides outside the gene matches: 8. The CDR3 here is CASSLNTGGLNEQFF. Here the CDR3 DNA reads TGTGCCAGCAGCTTGAATACGGGAGGGCTGAATGAGCAGTTCTTC.

With regard to this clone: This clone may be a read error of a much larger clone one base away. The rearrangement joins TRBV5-4 to TRBJ2-2; weak D call: TRBD1 (5 bases). V lost 2 bases to trimming and J lost 5 bases, with 19 bases between them. The CDR3 contains 17 residues. Germline V gives CDR1 SGHNT, CDR2 YYREEE (reference sequence). The DNA for the CDR3 is TGTGCCAGCAGCTTTGACTCACGGCAGGGTCGGACCGGGGAGCTGTTTTTT. It specifies CASSFDSRQGRTGELFF.

The chain couples TRBV9 to TRBJ2-1; D might be TRBD1 (6 bases). There are 14 residues in the CDR3. Germline loops: CDR1 SGDLS, CDR2 YYNGEE. Trimming stripped 4 bases from V and 3 bases from J, with 11 bases between. The CDR3 loop is CASSPGQYYNEQFF. Here the CDR3 DNA reads TGTGCCAGCAGCCCAGGACAGTACTACAATGAGCAGTTCTTC.

To note about this clone: This may stem from a read error, because a much larger clone lies one nucleotide away. This same CDR3 is encoded by further DNA sequences in the sample. CDR3 nucleotide sequence: TGTGCCAGCAGTTCCGGTGGTGGTTATGAGCAGTTCTTC. This translates into CASSSGGGYEQFF. The chain employs TRBV27 and TRBJ2-1; no definite D call. The germline V gene has CDR1 MNHEY and CDR2 SMNVEV (reference sequence). The CDR3 sequence is 13 residues long. With 4 bases removed from V and 8 bases from J, the gap between germline ends came to 12 bases.

This clone was observed many times. This chain joins TRBV20-1 and TRBJ2-5; D gene uncertain. Per the germline V gene, CDR1 is DFQATT and CDR2 is SNEGSKA (reference sequence). The CDR3 extends over 15 amino acids. Trimming removed 2 bases from V and 1 base from J, with 14 bases in between. CDR3 sequence reads: CSARPPDRFQETQYF. The CDR3 nucleotides are TGCAGTGCTAGACCACCGGACCGATTCCAAGAGACCCAGTACTTC.

Worth noting for this clone: A much larger clone differs from this one at a single base, so this may be a read error. Within the sample, other DNA sequences also encode this same CDR3. J is TRBJ1-3 and V is TRBV10-3; no definite D call. CDR1 and CDR2 from the germline V gene are ENHRY and SYGVKD. The CDR3 runs 14 residues. The CDR3 here is CAISQSGPGNTIYF. CDR3 coding DNA: TGTGCCATCAGTCAGTCCGGGCCCGGAAACACCATATATTTT.

This clone came up a few times. Just one base apart from a much larger clone, this may be a read error. Other DNA sequences from this sample encode an identical CDR3 as well. This chain links TRBV19 with TRBJ1-1, with 9 bases fitting TRBD1. J was trimmed by 3 bases and V by 6 bases; bases with no gene match: 8. This CDR3 has 15 amino acids. The germline V gene encodes CDR1 LNHDA and CDR2 SQIVND (reference sequence). The CDR3 protein is CASSRQGGGYTEAFF. CDR3 DNA: TGTGCCAGTAGCAGACAGGGGGGGGGTTACACTGAAGCTTTCTTT.

This chain links TRBV5-6 with TRBJ2-2; 11 bases are shared with TRBD2. Germline V gene lookup returns CDR1 SGHDT and CDR2 YYEEEE. This CDR3 is 18 amino acids long. Unmatched junction bases numbered 9, after V lost 0 bases and J lost 5 bases. CDR3: CASSLGLAGHQGTGELFF. The CDR3, as DNA: TGTGCCAGCAGCTTGGGACTAGCGGGACACCAAGGGACCGGGGAGCTGTTTTTT.

As to this clone: This may stem from a read error, because a much larger clone lies one nucleotide away. The sample contains more than one DNA sequence encoding this CDR3. The rearrangement uses TRBV6-2 or TRBV6-3 and TRBJ2-5; tentative D call: TRBD1 (6 bases). V was pared by 2 bases and J by 8 bases, with 18 bases between. Germline CDR1 reads MNHEY; CDR2 reads SVGEGT. CDR3 length equals 15 residues. In nucleotides, the CDR3 is TGTGCCAGCAGTTACGAGGCGGGTCCCAGGGGAACCCAGTACTTC. Protein: CASSYEAGPRGTQYF.

This clone has a count of ten or more. This chain connects TRBV29-1 to TRBJ1-1; no clear D. Trimming removed 6 bases from V and 0 bases from J, with 14 bases in between. Germline CDR1 and CDR2: SQVTM and ANQGSEA. The CDR3 is 14 amino acids. Written as DNA, the CDR3 is TGCAGCGTCGTTTCGACAAGTGTGAACACTGAAGCTTTCTTT. It is translated as CSVVSTSVNTEAFF.

V is TRBV7-3 and J is TRBJ2-1; D is uncertain. V was shortened by 0 bases and J by 4 bases, with 7 bases between the two germline ends. Germline-derived CDR1 and CDR2 are SGHTA and FQGTGA. The CDR3 is 14 amino acids. CDR3 coding DNA: TGTGCCAGCAGCTTAACCCCTGGATACAATGAGCAGTTCTTC. Its protein product is CASSLTPGYNEQFF.

This clone has more than one count but fewer than ten. A much larger clone sits a single nucleotide away, making a read error possible. The chain carries TRBV11-2 and TRBJ2-1; 13 bases fit TRBD2. J was trimmed by 5 bases and V by 8 bases; bases with no gene match: 12. CDR1 is SGHAT, CDR2 FQNNGV, per germline. This CDR3 comprises 17 residues. The CDR3 here is CASGPEGTSGAHNEQFF. The CDR3 nucleotides read TGTGCCAGCGGCCCAGAAGGGACTAGCGGGGCCCACAATGAGCAGTTCTTC.

This clone was recorded at least ten times. The genes are TRBV10-2 and TRBJ2-3; 8 bases are shared with TRBD1. This CDR3 has 14 amino acids. The V segment lost 2 bases and the J segment 3 bases; nucleotides outside the gene matches: 1. The V gene's germline CDR1 is WSHSY and CDR2 SAAADI. The CDR3 sequence: CASSETGGTDTQYF. CDR3 nucleotide sequence: TGCGCCAGCAGTGAGACAGGGGGAACAGATACGCAGTATTTT.

The table lists this clone with a few counts. A read error may explain this, as a much larger clone is one base away. The sample carries other DNA sequences with the same CDR3. This rearrangement joins TRBV19 to TRBJ2-3; D may correspond to TRBD1 or TRBD2 (5 bases each). This CDR3 has 13 residues. V was shortened by 5 bases and J by 6 bases, with 12 bases between the two germline ends. Germline V lookup: CDR1 LNHDA, CDR2 SQIVND (reference sequence). The CDR3 DNA sequence: TGTGCCAGTAGTGAAATTGGGGGTGATACGCAGTATTTT. This translates into CASSEIGGDTQYF. The entire variable domain, with the rest obtained from reference TRBV19 and TRBJ2-3, is as follows: DGGITQSPKYLFRKEGQNVTLSCEQNLNHDAMYWYRQDPGQGLRLIYYSQIVNDFQKGDIAEGYSVSREKKESFPLTVTSAQKNPTAFYLCASSEIGGDTQYFGPGTRLTVL.